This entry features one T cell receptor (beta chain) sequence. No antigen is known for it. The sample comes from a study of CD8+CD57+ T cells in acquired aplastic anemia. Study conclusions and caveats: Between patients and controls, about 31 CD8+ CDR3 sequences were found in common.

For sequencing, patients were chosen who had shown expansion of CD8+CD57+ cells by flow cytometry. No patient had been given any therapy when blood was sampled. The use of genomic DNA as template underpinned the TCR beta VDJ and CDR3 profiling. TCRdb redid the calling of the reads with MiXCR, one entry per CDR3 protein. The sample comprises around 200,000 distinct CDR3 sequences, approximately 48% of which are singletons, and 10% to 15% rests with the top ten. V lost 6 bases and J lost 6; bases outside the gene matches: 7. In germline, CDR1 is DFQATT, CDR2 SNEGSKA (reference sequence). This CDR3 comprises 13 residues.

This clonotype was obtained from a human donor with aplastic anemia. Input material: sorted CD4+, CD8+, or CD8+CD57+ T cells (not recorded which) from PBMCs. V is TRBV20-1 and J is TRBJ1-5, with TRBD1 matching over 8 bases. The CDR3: CSAYGQGSQPQHF. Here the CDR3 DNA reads TGCAGTGCCTACGGACAGGGAAGTCAGCCCCAGCATTTT.